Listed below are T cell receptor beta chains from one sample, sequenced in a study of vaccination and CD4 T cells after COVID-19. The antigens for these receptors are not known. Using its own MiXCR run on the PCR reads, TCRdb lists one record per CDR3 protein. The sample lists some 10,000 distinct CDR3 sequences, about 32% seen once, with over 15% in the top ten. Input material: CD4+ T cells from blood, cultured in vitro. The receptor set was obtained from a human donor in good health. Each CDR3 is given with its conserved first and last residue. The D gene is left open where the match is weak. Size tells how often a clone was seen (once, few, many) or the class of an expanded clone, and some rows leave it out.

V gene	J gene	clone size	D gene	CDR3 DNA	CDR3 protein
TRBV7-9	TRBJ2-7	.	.	TGTGCCAGCAGCTTGGTCCCCTCGGGGCGATCCTACGAGCAGTACTTC	CASSLVPSGRSYEQYF
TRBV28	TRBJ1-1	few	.	TGTGCCAGCAGTTGGGGGACTGAAGCTTTCTTT	CASSWGTEAFF
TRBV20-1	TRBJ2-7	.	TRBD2	TGCAGCGAACGAAGACTAGCGGGTTCCTACGAGCAGTACTTC	CSERRLAGSYEQYF
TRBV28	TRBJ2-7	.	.	TGTGCCACCCGGGTCCCCACTAACGAGCAGTACTTC	CATRVPTNEQYF
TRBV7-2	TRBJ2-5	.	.	TGTGCCAGCAGCTCAGGGTCAGGAGAGACCCAGTACTTC	CASSSGSGETQYF
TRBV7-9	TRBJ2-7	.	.	TGTGCCAGCAGCCCCGGGGACTTCTTAGTGGACTTC	CASSPGDFLVDF
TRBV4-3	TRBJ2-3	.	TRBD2	TGCGCCAGCAGCCAAGAGCCTAGCGGAACCACAGATACGCAGTATTTT	CASSQEPSGTTDTQYF
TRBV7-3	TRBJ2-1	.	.	TGTGCCAGCAGCTTATCGGGCGACATGAACTACAATGAGCAGTTCTTC	CASSLSGDMNYNEQFF
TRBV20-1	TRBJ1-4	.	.	TGCAGTGCTAGAGAAGGAGGCCTGGGGGAAAAACTGTTTTTT	CSAREGGLGEKLFF
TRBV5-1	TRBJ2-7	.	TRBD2	TGCGCCAGCAGCGGAGGACTAGTTGCGTCTGTGTACGAGCAGTACTTC	CASSGGLVASVYEQYF
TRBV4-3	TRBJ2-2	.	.	TGCGCCAGCAGTGGAGGGGCTCACACCGGGGAGCTGTTTTTT	CASSGGAHTGELFF
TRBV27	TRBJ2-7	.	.	TGTGCCAGCAGTTTCGTGTTTGGGGCCTACGAGCAGTACTTC	CASSFVFGAYEQYF
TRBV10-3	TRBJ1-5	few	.	TGTGCCATCAGGGGGACGGAAAGCAATCAGCCCCAGCATTTT	CAIRGTESNQPQHF
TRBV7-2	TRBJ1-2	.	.	TGTGCCAGCAGCTTATGGGACGGTAACTATGGCTACACCTTC	CASSLWDGNYGYTF
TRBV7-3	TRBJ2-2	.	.	TGTGCCAGCAGCTTATTAATGGAAGGGTCGCCCGGGGAGCTGTTTTTT	CASSLLMEGSPGELFF
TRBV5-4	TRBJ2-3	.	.	TGTGCCAGCAGCTTTCCCCCCACAGATACGCAGTATTTT	CASSFPPTDTQYF
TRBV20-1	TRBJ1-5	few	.	TGCAGTGCTCACCGGGACGGCAATCAGCCCCAGCATTTT	CSAHRDGNQPQHF
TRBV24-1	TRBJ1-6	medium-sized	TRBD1	TGTGCCACCAGTGAAGGGACAGCTAATAATTCACCCCTCCACTTT	CATSEGTANNSPLHF
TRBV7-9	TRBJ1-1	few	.	TGTGCCAGCAGCTTAGGGATCCGGGACGAAGCTTTCTTT	CASSLGIRDEAFF
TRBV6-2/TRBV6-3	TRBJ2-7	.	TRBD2	TGTGCCAGCAGTTACGGGAGAGGGCTAGCGGGAGGCCCCTACGAGCAGTACTTC	CASSYGRGLAGGPYEQYF
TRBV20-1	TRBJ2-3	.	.	TGCAGTGCTAGACCTGGACGTGGCACAGATACGCAGTATTTT	CSARPGRGTDTQYF
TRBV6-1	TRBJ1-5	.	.	TGTGCCAGCAGGGGATGGGGGAGCAATCAGCCCCAGCATTTT	CASRGWGSNQPQHF
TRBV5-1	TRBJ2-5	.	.	TGCGCCAGCAGCTTGGCGGCAGGGTTTGAAGAGACCCAGTACTTC	CASSLAAGFEETQYF
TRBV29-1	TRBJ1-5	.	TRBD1	TGCAGCGTAGCAGGGGGTAGCAATCAGCCCCAGCATTTT	CSVAGGSNQPQHF
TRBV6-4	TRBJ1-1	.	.	TGTGCCAGCATGGGGACGGAGAACACTGAAGCTTTCTTT	CASMGTENTEAFF
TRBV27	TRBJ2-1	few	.	TGTGCCAGCAGCGAAGCGGGTAGTTCCTACAATGAGCAGTTCTTC	CASSEAGSSYNEQFF
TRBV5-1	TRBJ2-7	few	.	TGCGCCAGCAGCTTGGAGACGTCAGGAGGCTACGAGCAGTACTTC	CASSLETSGGYEQYF
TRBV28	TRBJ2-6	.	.	TGTGCCAGCAGTTCCCCGGGAATTGGGGCCAACGTCCTGACTTTC	CASSSPGIGANVLTF
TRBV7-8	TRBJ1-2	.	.	TGTGCCAGCAGCCCACAGGGAAGAGGCTACACCTTC	CASSPQGRGYTF
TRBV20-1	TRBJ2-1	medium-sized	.	TGCAGTGCTAGCCGACGACTGGCGGGTAAGGACAATGAGCAGTTCTTC	CSASRRLAGKDNEQFF
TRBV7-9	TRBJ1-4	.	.	TGTGCCAGCAGCTTAGAAGGCAGGGCGGGCGAAAAACTGTTTTTT	CASSLEGRAGEKLFF
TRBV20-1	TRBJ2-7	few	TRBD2	TGCAGTGCTAGAGATCTTTCCGGGAGGGCCTACGAGCAGTACTTC	CSARDLSGRAYEQYF
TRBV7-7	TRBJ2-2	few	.	TGTGCTAGCAGCTTATTCGGAGGCGGGGAGCTGTTTTTT	CASSLFGGGELFF
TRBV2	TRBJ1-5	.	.	TGTGCCAGCAGTGTAGTAAGGGATCAGCCCCAGCATTTT	CASSVVRDQPQHF
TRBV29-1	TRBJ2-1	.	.	TGCAGCGTCGGCCTTGGGGGGTTCTACAATGAGCAGTTCTTC	CSVGLGGFYNEQFF
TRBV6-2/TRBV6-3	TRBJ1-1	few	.	TGTGCCAGCAGTTACCCTGATTATGGCGCTGAAGCTTTCTTT	CASSYPDYGAEAFF
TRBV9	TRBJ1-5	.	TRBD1	TGTGCCAGCAGCGCGGGACAGGGGGATCAGCCCCAGCATTTT	CASSAGQGDQPQHF
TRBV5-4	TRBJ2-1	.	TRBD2	TGTGCCAGCAGCTCTAGCGGATCCTACAATGAGCAGTTCTTC	CASSSSGSYNEQFF
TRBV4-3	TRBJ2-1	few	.	TGCGCCAGCAGCCAAGGGGGTCTGGGGGCGGGAGCCTACAATGAGCAGTTCTTC	CASSQGGLGAGAYNEQFF